These T cell receptor delta chains were read from a single sample in a study of gamma-delta T cells after stem cell transplantation. TCRdb processed the RT-PCR reads again with the CATT caller. Of hundreds of delta-chain clones in the sample, about a sixth were seen once. The sample comprised gamma-delta T cells. These receptors came from a human donor. It is not recorded whose cells these are; they may come from a transplant donor. Each CDR3 is given with its conserved first and last residue. A D gene is named only where the DNA matches it firmly. Clone size is shown for a subset of rows, as once, few, many or a class of expanded clone.

D gene: TRDD3
V gene: TRDV2
clone size: .
J gene: TRDJ2
CDR3 DNA: TGTGCCTGTGACACTCTGGGGGGCCTGACAGCACAACTCTTCTTT
CDR3 protein: CACDTLGGLTAQLFF

D gene: TRDD3
V gene: TRDV2
clone size: few
J gene: TRDJ1
CDR3 DNA: TGTGCCTGTATCCCCCTAACAAACGTTACTGGGGGCCACACCGATAAACTCATCTTT
CDR3 protein: CACIPLTNVTGGHTDKLIF

D gene: .
V gene: TRAV29/DV5
clone size: medium-sized
J gene: TRDJ1
CDR3 DNA: TGTGCAGCAAGCGTGAGGGGCACCGATAAACTCATCTTT
CDR3 protein: CAASVRGTDKLIF

D gene: TRDD3
V gene: TRDV2
clone size: large
J gene: TRDJ1
CDR3 DNA: TGTGCCTGTGACACCTTAGGCGGGGGATACGCGGAGGCCACCACCGATAAACTCATCTTT
CDR3 protein: CACDTLGGGYAEATTDKLIF

D gene: TRDD3
V gene: TRDV2
clone size: .
J gene: TRDJ1
CDR3 DNA: TGTGCCTGTGACTCCTTACTGGGGGATACAGACACCGATAAACTCATCTTT
CDR3 protein: CACDSLLGDTDTDKLIF

D gene: TRDD3
V gene: TRDV1
clone size: hyperexpanded
J gene: TRDJ1
CDR3 DNA: TGTGCTCTTGGGGAAATAACTGGGGGATACCGATTTTACACCGATAAACTCATCTTT
CDR3 protein: CALGEITGGYRFYTDKLIF

D gene: TRDD3
V gene: TRDV2
clone size: .
J gene: TRDJ1
CDR3 DNA: TGTGCCTGTGACACTTTACTGGGGCGACAACAAAACGATAAACTCATCTTT
CDR3 protein: CACDTLLGRQQNDKLIF

D gene: .
V gene: TRDV1
clone size: few
J gene: TRDJ1
CDR3 DNA: TGTGCTCTTGGGGAAGGAGGGGGCTTCCCTAAATACTTGGGGACGTTTGCCGATAAACTCATCTTT
CDR3 protein: CALGEGGGFPKYLGTFADKLIF

D gene: .
V gene: TRDV1
clone size: few
J gene: TRDJ1
CDR3 DNA: TGTGCTCTTGTTTTCACAACGCGTCATAAACTCATCTTT
CDR3 protein: CALVFTTRHKLIF

D gene: TRDD3
V gene: TRDV2
clone size: large
J gene: TRDJ1
CDR3 DNA: TGTGCCTGTGACCCTATTGGCGGTGGGGATAACCTAAGGCACACCGATAAACTCATCTTT
CDR3 protein: CACDPIGGGDNLRHTDKLIF

D gene: .
V gene: TRDV3
clone size: .
J gene: TRDJ1
CDR3 DNA: TGTGCCTTAGCTGGCGATTTCGGTCCGTACACCGATAAACTCATCTTT
CDR3 protein: CALAGDFGPYTDKLIF

D gene: .
V gene: TRDV1
clone size: large
J gene: TRDJ1
CDR3 DNA: TGTGCTCTTGGGGAACTAAGGACGGTTCGCGGCTTCCTACGAATTGTGGGGGATAAGCGGGACACCGATAAACTCATCTTT
CDR3 protein: CALGELRTVRGFLRIVGDKRDTDKLIF

D gene: TRDD3
V gene: TRDV2
clone size: large
J gene: TRDJ1
CDR3 DNA: TGTGCCTGTGACACCGTAGGTGGGGGATACGCAAGGGCGTACACCGATAAACTCATCTTT
CDR3 protein: CACDTVGGGYARAYTDKLIF

D gene: .
V gene: TRDV2
clone size: large
J gene: TRDJ1
CDR3 DNA: TGTGCCTGTGACTCGTTGGGGGCCCCCACCGATAAACTCATCTTT
CDR3 protein: CACDSLGAPTDKLIF

D gene: TRDD3
V gene: TRDV1
clone size: .
J gene: TRDJ1
CDR3 DNA: TGTGCTCTACGAAAGGGCTGGGGGAAGGAGAATAAACTCATCTTT
CDR3 protein: CALRKGWGKENKLIF

D gene: TRDD3
V gene: TRDV1
clone size: .
J gene: TRDJ1
CDR3 DNA: TGTGCTCTTGGGGAACCGGCTGGGGGGCTACCCTTGTACACCGATAAACTCATCTTT
CDR3 protein: CALGEPAGGLPLYTDKLIF

D gene: TRDD3
V gene: TRDV2
clone size: large
J gene: TRDJ1
CDR3 DNA: TGTGCCTGTGACCCCTTGAGTCCGGGTACTGGGGGTACTACCGATAAACTCATCTTT
CDR3 protein: CACDPLSPGTGGTTDKLIF

D gene: .
V gene: TRDV2
clone size: medium-sized
J gene: TRDJ1
CDR3 DNA: TGTGCCTGTGACACAATGCCCCCCGCGGATGGGGATAAACTCATCTTT
CDR3 protein: CACDTMPPADGDKLIF

D gene: TRDD3
V gene: TRDV2
clone size: large
J gene: TRDJ1
CDR3 DNA: TGTGCCTGTGACACCGTCTCTGGGGGACCCATAACCGATAAACTCATCTTT
CDR3 protein: CACDTVSGGPITDKLIF

D gene: TRDD3
V gene: TRDV2
clone size: few
J gene: TRDJ1
CDR3 DNA: TGTGCCTGTGACAAACTGGGGATACTCGCTCCCGATAAACTCATCTTT
CDR3 protein: CACDKLGILAPDKLIF

D gene: TRDD3
V gene: TRDV2
clone size: .
J gene: TRDJ1
CDR3 DNA: TGTGCCTGCGACACTCTACAAGTACTGGGGGGCAACACCGATAAACTCATCTTT
CDR3 protein: CACDTLQVLGGNTDKLIF

D gene: TRDD3
V gene: TRDV2
clone size: few
J gene: TRDJ1
CDR3 DNA: TGTGCCTGTGACACCGTGGCCTACTTGGGGGATACAGGCGATAAACTCATCTTT
CDR3 protein: CACDTVAYLGDTGDKLIF

D gene: TRDD3
V gene: TRDV1
clone size: .
J gene: TRDJ1
CDR3 DNA: TGTGCTCTTGGGTTCGGGACCGGGGGATACGCCATTTACACCGATAAACTCATCTTT
CDR3 protein: CALGFGTGGYAIYTDKLIF

D gene: TRDD3
V gene: TRDV2
clone size: large
J gene: TRDJ1
CDR3 DNA: TGTGCCTGTGACACCTTGGGGATACCTTCCCCCGATAAACTCATCTTT
CDR3 protein: CACDTLGIPSPDKLIF

D gene: TRDD3
V gene: TRDV2
clone size: few
J gene: TRDJ1
CDR3 DNA: TGTGCCTGTGACACTGTTTCAGTAACTGAGGATACGCCCGGTAAACTCATCTTT
CDR3 protein: CACDTVSVTEDTPGKLIF

D gene: .
V gene: TRDV2
clone size: large
J gene: TRDJ1
CDR3 DNA: TGTGCCTGTGACACAGTTGACCGGGGGTCGTACACCGATAAACTCATCTTT
CDR3 protein: CACDTVDRGSYTDKLIF

D gene: TRDD3
V gene: TRDV2
clone size: large
J gene: TRDJ1
CDR3 DNA: TGTGCCTGTGACAAACTGGGGGATACGTACACCGATAAACTCATCTTT
CDR3 protein: CACDKLGDTYTDKLIF

D gene: .
V gene: TRDV3
clone size: few
J gene: TRDJ3
CDR3 DNA: TGTGCCTTCCGTTTCCCCCAATACATGTCCTGGGACACCCGACAGATGTTTTTC
CDR3 protein: CAFRFPQYMSWDTRQMFF

D gene: TRDD3
V gene: TRDV2
clone size: large
J gene: TRDJ3
CDR3 DNA: TGTGCCTGTGACTCTATACTGGGGGATACGCAGTCCTGGGACACCCGACAGATGTTTTTC
CDR3 protein: CACDSILGDTQSWDTRQMFF

D gene: TRDD3
V gene: TRDV2
clone size: large
J gene: TRDJ1
CDR3 DNA: TGTGCCTGTGACTTAGTTCGTACTGGGGGCCCGGGAGGGACCGATAAACTCATCTTT
CDR3 protein: CACDLVRTGGPGGTDKLIF

D gene: TRDD2
V gene: TRDV2
clone size: .
J gene: TRDJ1
CDR3 DNA: TGTGCCTGTGACACCGTTCGACTCCAGGGCCTTCCTACTTCATATCGTACTGGGGTTAACACCGATAAACTCATCTTT
CDR3 protein: CACDTVRLQGLPTSYRTGVNTDKLIF

D gene: TRDD3
V gene: TRDV2
clone size: large
J gene: TRDJ1
CDR3 DNA: TGTGCCTGTGACACCCTGGGGGTTAACACCGATAAACTCATCTTT
CDR3 protein: CACDTLGVNTDKLIF

D gene: TRDD2
V gene: TRDV1
clone size: few
J gene: TRDJ3
CDR3 DNA: TGTGCTCTTGCGGTTCCTACGAATCCCAGCCTCCCCTGGGACACCCGACAGATGTTTTTC
CDR3 protein: CALAVPTNPSLPWDTRQMFF

D gene: TRDD3
V gene: TRDV2
clone size: large
J gene: TRDJ1
CDR3 DNA: TGTGCCTGTGACTCAGTACTGGGGGATCCTGCATCCACCGATAAACTCATCTTT
CDR3 protein: CACDSVLGDPASTDKLIF

D gene: TRDD3
V gene: TRDV2
clone size: large
J gene: TRDJ1
CDR3 DNA: TGTGCCTGTGACACTGTGTCTGGGGCGATACTGGGGGATACGGGCGATAAACTCATCTTT
CDR3 protein: CACDTVSGAILGDTGDKLIF

D gene: TRDD3
V gene: TRDV2
clone size: .
J gene: TRDJ1
CDR3 DNA: TGTGCCTGTGACGCCGTACTGGGGGCCTCGCACACCGATAAACTCATCTTT
CDR3 protein: CACDAVLGASHTDKLIF

D gene: TRDD3
V gene: TRDV2
clone size: medium-sized
J gene: TRDJ1
CDR3 DNA: TGTGCCTGTCAAGGACTGGGGGATACAACCGATAAACTCATCTTT
CDR3 protein: CACQGLGDTTDKLIF

D gene: .
V gene: TRDV2
clone size: .
J gene: TRDJ1
CDR3 DNA: TGTGCCTGTGACACAGTCGGTGGGGTCAACGGGCCCGATAAACTCATCTTT
CDR3 protein: CACDTVGGVNGPDKLIF

D gene: TRDD3
V gene: TRAV29/DV5
clone size: few
J gene: TRDJ1
CDR3 DNA: TGTGCAGCAAGCGCGGGCATTTGGGGGATCTTCACCGATAAACTCATCTTT
CDR3 protein: CAASAGIWGIFTDKLIF

D gene: TRDD3
V gene: TRDV2
clone size: large
J gene: TRDJ3
CDR3 DNA: TGTGCCTGTGACCTACTGGGGGATGAAGTCTCCTGGGACACCCGACAGATGTTTTTC
CDR3 protein: CACDLLGDEVSWDTRQMFF

D gene: TRDD3
V gene: TRDV2
clone size: hyperexpanded
J gene: TRDJ2
CDR3 DNA: TGTGCCTGTGACGACGTACTGGGGGGCCTGACAGCACAACTCTTCTTT
CDR3 protein: CACDDVLGGLTAQLFF

D gene: TRDD3
V gene: TRDV1
clone size: medium-sized
J gene: TRDJ3
CDR3 DNA: TGTGCTCTTGGGGAAAAGCGGGGATGGGGGACAAGGTCCTGGGACACCCGACAGATGTTTTTC
CDR3 protein: CALGEKRGWGTRSWDTRQMFF

D gene: TRDD3
V gene: TRDV2
clone size: large
J gene: TRDJ1
CDR3 DNA: TGTGCCTGTGACCCCCTGAGGGGAAGGGGGATACCCTCGGACACCGATAAACTCATCTTT
CDR3 protein: CACDPLRGRGIPSDTDKLIF

D gene: TRDD3
V gene: TRDV1
clone size: .
J gene: TRDJ1
CDR3 DNA: TGTGCTCTTGGGGAACTCATTCCCCTACTGACTACTGGGGGATATCCCAACACCGATAAACTCATCTTT
CDR3 protein: CALGELIPLLTTGGYPNTDKLIF

D gene: TRDD3
V gene: TRDV3
clone size: few
J gene: TRDJ1
CDR3 DNA: TGTGCCTTTACCCCCCAGGGGGGGGATACCCGATGGGATAAACTCATCTTT
CDR3 protein: CAFTPQGGDTRWDKLIF

D gene: .
V gene: TRAV29/DV5
clone size: few
J gene: TRDJ1
CDR3 DNA: .
CDR3 protein: CSVLLCSKRMSGSTIHYWGIPDKLIF

D gene: TRDD3
V gene: TRDV1
clone size: large
J gene: TRDJ1
CDR3 DNA: TGTGCTCTTGGGGCACCCAAGCACCTACGAGGGGGTGGGGGAGTCCACACCGATAAACTCATCTTT
CDR3 protein: CALGAPKHLRGGGGVHTDKLIF

D gene: .
V gene: TRDV2
clone size: few
J gene: TRDJ1
CDR3 DNA: TGTGCCTGTGACACCGTGGGGGTACGGGACGCCGATAAACTCATCTTT
CDR3 protein: CACDTVGVRDADKLIF

D gene: .
V gene: TRDV1
clone size: once
J gene: TRDJ1
CDR3 DNA: TGTGCTCTTGGGGCGGGACTATTCCCACGGCTGGGGAGGAGGGATTACACCGATAAACTAATCTTT
CDR3 protein: CALGAGLFPRLGRRDYTDKLIF

D gene: .
V gene: TRDV2
clone size: large
J gene: TRDJ1
CDR3 DNA: TGTGCCTGTGACACCGTCGACTACGCGGGGGCTTACACCGATAAACTCATCTTT
CDR3 protein: CACDTVDYAGAYTDKLIF

D gene: TRDD3
V gene: TRDV2
clone size: large
J gene: TRDJ1
CDR3 DNA: TGTGCCTGTGATAACCTATCCCTGGGGGATACGGACACCGATAAACTCATCTTT
CDR3 protein: CACDNLSLGDTDTDKLIF

D gene: TRDD3
V gene: TRDV2
clone size: large
J gene: TRDJ1
CDR3 DNA: TGTGCCTGTGACCCCCTCCGTCGCGAGGAGGGGGATACGTACACCGATAAACTCATCTTT
CDR3 protein: CACDPLRREEGDTYTDKLIF

D gene: TRDD3
V gene: TRDV2
clone size: large
J gene: TRDJ1
CDR3 DNA: TGTGCCTGTGACAGTGTACTGGGGTCCCGCCCGTACACCGATAAACTCATCTTT
CDR3 protein: CACDSVLGSRPYTDKLIF

D gene: TRDD3
V gene: TRDV2
clone size: large
J gene: TRDJ1
CDR3 DNA: TGTGCCTGTGACAATTTACTGGGGACTAGGGGAGATAAACTCATCTTT
CDR3 protein: CACDNLLGTRGDKLIF

D gene: TRDD3
V gene: TRDV1
clone size: few
J gene: TRDJ1
CDR3 DNA: TGTGCTCTTGGGGAATTTCAGTACTGGGGGATGGAGCGGGTGTACACCGATAAACTCATCTTT
CDR3 protein: CALGEFQYWGMERVYTDKLIF